Listed here are 30 T cell receptor beta chains from one sample, sequenced in a study of blood T cell repertoires in COVID-19. Sequenced by immunoSEQ multiplex PCR; TCRdb stores in-frame clones only, minus some. The repertoire holds about 250,000 clones, with more than 75% as singletons. Sequencing was carried out using peripheral blood. The receptors shown here come from a woman aged 80 or over with COVID-19, enrolled during active disease.

The chain has TRBV5-1 and TRBJ2-7, with D possibly TRBD1 on 5 matching bases. The V and J ends lost 1 base and 6 bases respectively, with 17 bases between them. Germline lookup yields CDR1 SGHRS and CDR2 YFSETQ. This CDR3 is built from 15 residues. CDR3 residues: CASSLKAAGLGEQYF. The CDR3, as DNA: TGCGCCAGCAGCTTGAAGGCTGCAGGGTTGGGCGAGCAGTACTTC.

This chain joins TRBV7-2 and TRBJ2-7, with TRBD2 as a possible D gene (5 bases). Deletions cut 1 base from V and 3 bases from J, with 13 bases between. The germline gives CDR1 SGHTA, CDR2 FQGNSA. CDR3 length: 15 residues. DNA of the CDR3: TGTGCCAGCAGCTTAGTTGGTAGCAGCGGCTACGAGCAGTACTTC. It codes for CASSLVGSSGYEQYF.

This clone was seen once. The gene calls are TRBV7-2 and TRBJ2-2, with D uncertain. CDR3 length: 11 amino acids. Germline CDR1 SGHTA, CDR2 FQGNSA. The V gene lost 5 bases and the J gene lost 5 bases, with 3 bases spanning the gap. In DNA, the CDR3 is TGTGCCAGCAGCCTAACCGGGGAGCTGTTTTTT. Its translation: CASSLTGELFF.

The genes are TRBV4-1 and TRBJ1-6; 8 nucleotides match TRBD1. V lost 0 bases, J lost 2 bases, and 12 bases stayed unmatched. The CDR3 runs 20 residues. CDR1 and CDR2 (germline): MGHRA, YSYEKL. The CDR3 is CASSQDYTGQGGTYNSPLHF. The DNA of the CDR3 is TGCGCCAGCAGCCAAGACTACACCGGACAGGGTGGCACCTATAATTCACCCCTCCACTTT.

The rearrangement joins TRBV28 to TRBJ1-2, with 10 bases identical to TRBD1. The CDR3 loop spans 14 amino acids. The trim removed 5 bases at V and 4 bases at J, leaving 4 bases unmatched. CDR1 MDHEN and CDR2 SYDVKM come from the germline V gene. CDR3 amino acids: CASSRTGGGYGYTF. In DNA, the CDR3 is TGTGCCAGCAGTAGGACAGGGGGTGGCTATGGCTACACCTTC.

This clone was observed a single time. V usage is TRBV2 and J usage is TRBJ2-5, with D hard to call. The length of the CDR3 is 13 residues. Per germline, CDR1 SNHLY and CDR2 FYNNEI. Trimming removed 2 bases from V and 4 bases from J, with 8 bases in between. This chain's CDR3 is CASSELAVETQYF. Here the CDR3 DNA reads TGTGCCAGCAGTGAACTCGCGGTAGAGACCCAGTACTTC.

The chain combines TRBV10-1 with TRBJ1-5, with D perhaps TRBD1 (6 bases). CDR1 is WNHNN, CDR2 SYGVQD, per germline (reference sequence). Between the trimmed V and J ends, which lost 9 bases and 0 bases, there was a span of 24 bases. The CDR3 length is 18 residues. CDR3 bases: TGCGCCAGTTCTCGCGAGGGGGGGGGAACCCCTAGCAATCAGCCCCAGCATTTT. Protein: CASSREGGGTPSNQPQHF.

The genes are TRBV28 and TRBJ1-2; D is unresolved. The germline gives CDR1 MDHEN, CDR2 SYDVKM. The CDR3 sequence is 14 residues long. V lost 4 bases and J lost 4, with 13 bases in between. CDR3 DNA sequence: TGTGCCAGCAGTTCTGAGGGAGGTCTCTATGGCTACACCTTC. Translated, it gives CASSSEGGLYGYTF.

The V and J genes are TRBV6-1 and TRBJ1-5, with a weak D call TRBD1 (6 bases). Germline V gene lookup returns CDR1 MNHNS and CDR2 SASEGT. The CDR3 is made up of 13 amino acids. Deletions cut 3 bases from V and 6 bases from J, with 9 bases between. The CDR3 here is CASSDRGTQPQHF. CDR3 sequence (DNA): TGTGCCAGCAGTGACAGGGGTACTCAGCCCCAGCATTTT.

The rearrangement uses TRBV5-4 and TRBJ2-2; D not resolved. The germline V gene encodes CDR1 SGHNT and CDR2 YYREEE (reference sequence). The CDR3 length is 15 residues. V lost 3 bases and J lost 0, with 9 bases in between. This CDR3 reads CASSSLRANTGELFF. CDR3 nucleotides: TGTGCCAGCAGCTCCCTCCGGGCGAACACCGGGGAGCTGTTTTTT.

With regard to this clone: This sample also contains other DNA sequences that code for the same CDR3. V is TRBV19 and J is TRBJ2-3; 7 bases align to TRBD2. The CDR3 is 14 amino acids. Germline loops: CDR1 LNHDA, CDR2 SQIVND (reference sequence). V was pared by 6 bases and J by 1 base, with 4 bases of the junction left unmatched. CDR3 protein: CASRTSGGTDTQYF. The CDR3 DNA reads as TGTGCCAGTAGGACGAGCGGGGGCACAGATACGCAGTATTTT.

V is TRBV7-9 and J is TRBJ2-3, with D possibly TRBD1 on 6 matching bases. V was cut by 2 bases and J by 2 bases, with 14 bases left in between. In germline, CDR1 is SEHNR, CDR2 FQNEAQ (reference sequence). The CDR3 has 16 residues. The CDR3 bases are TGTGCCAGCAGCTTACCAGGGGACCACCCCACAGATACGCAGTATTTT. Its translation: CASSLPGDHPTDTQYF.

The V gene is TRBV30, the J gene TRBJ1-1; D is perhaps TRBD1 (5 bases). Trimming pared 3 bases from V and 6 bases from J, leaving 17 bases between. Germline CDR1 reads GTSNPN; CDR2 reads SVGIG (reference sequence). This CDR3 region has 14 residues. The CDR3: CAWSFRAGTAEAFF. The CDR3 DNA is TGTGCCTGGAGCTTCAGGGCGGGGACGGCTGAAGCTTTCTTT.

The chain has TRBV30 and TRBJ1-6; 9 bases map to TRBD1. This CDR3 comprises 14 residues. Trimming at V came to 3 bases and at J to 9 bases, leaving 6 bases not matched to a gene. CDR1 is GTSNPN and CDR2 is SVGIG in the germline V gene (reference sequence). CDR3 bases: TGTGCCTGGAGCTTAGGACAGGGGATTTCACCCCTCCACTTT. It codes for CAWSLGQGISPLHF.

The V and J genes are TRBV10-1 and TRBJ1-1; maybe TRBD1 (6 bases). Germline values: CDR1 WNHNN, CDR2 SYGVQD (reference sequence). There are 14 residues in the CDR3. V was shortened by 3 bases and J by 0 bases, with 8 bases between the two germline ends. CDR3 in DNA: TGCGCCAGCAGTGATGGGACACTGAACACTGAAGCTTTCTTT. Residues: CASSDGTLNTEAFF.

The rearrangement links TRBV2 to TRBJ1-5; D remains ambiguous. Trimming stripped 3 bases from V and 0 bases from J, with 6 bases between. Germline CDR1 and CDR2: SNHLY and FYNNEI. This CDR3 is built from 14 residues. The CDR3 DNA sequence: TGTGCCAGCAGTGACAGGCTTAGCAATCAGCCCCAGCATTTT. Residues: CASSDRLSNQPQHF.

The chain employs TRBV9 and TRBJ1-2; 10 nucleotides agree with TRBD1. Per the germline V gene, CDR1 is SGDLS and CDR2 is YYNGEE. V dropped 5 bases and J dropped 1; count of bases not matched to a gene: 5. This CDR3 is built from 15 residues. The CDR3 is CASRLGDRGNYGYTF. DNA of the CDR3: TGTGCCAGCAGATTAGGGGACAGGGGTAACTATGGCTACACCTTC.

The rearrangement joins TRBV2 to TRBJ2-4; 8 nucleotides align to TRBD2. This CDR3 spans 15 amino acids. Unmatched junction bases numbered 6, after V lost 0 bases and J lost 8 bases. Germline V gene sequence: CDR1 SNHLY, CDR2 FYNNEI. For the CDR3, the DNA is TGTGCCAGCAGTGAAGCGCTGCGGGGGGCATACATTCAGTACTTC. As protein: CASSEALRGAYIQYF. The complete variable domain, with remaining parts taken from reference TRBV2 and TRBJ2-4, reads EPEVTQTPSHQVTQMGQEVILRCVPISNHLYFYWYRQILGQKVEFLVSFYNNEISEKSEIFDDQFSVERPDGSNFTLKIRSTKLEDSAMYFCASSEALRGAYIQYFGAGTRLSVL.

The chain has TRBV3-1 (or the pseudogene TRBV3-2) and TRBJ2-5; D gene unclear. The germline gives CDR1 LGHDT, CDR2 YNNKEL (reference sequence). The CDR3 extends over 11 amino acids. V was trimmed by 3 bases and J by 9 bases, leaving 8 bases between them. The CDR3 loop reads CASSHTAAQYF. The CDR3 DNA is TGTGCCAGCAGCCACACTGCGGCCCAGTACTTC.

The chain employs TRBV2 and TRBJ2-1, with D perhaps TRBD2 (6 bases). The CDR3 has 19 amino acids. Trimming left V 5 bases short and J 3 bases short, with 26 bases between. Germline loops: CDR1 SNHLY, CDR2 FYNNEI. For the CDR3, the DNA is TGTGCCAGCAGTTCAACTCCCGGCGCGGGGCCGAGATTCTACAATGAGCAGTTCTTC. It encodes CASSSTPGAGPRFYNEQFF.

The chain has TRBV7-2 and TRBJ1-5; TRBD1 agrees at 9 bases. Germline V gene data show CDR1 as SGHTA and CDR2 as FQGNSA. The trim removed 3 bases at V and 7 bases at J, leaving 7 bases unmatched. The CDR3 covers 15 residues. This chain's CDR3 is CASSLIPQGAQPQHF. Written as DNA, the CDR3 is TGTGCCAGCAGCTTGATTCCACAGGGGGCCCAGCCCCAGCATTTT.

This clone was found a few times. The chain couples TRBV2 to TRBJ1-1; D uncertain. Germline V lookup: CDR1 SNHLY, CDR2 FYNNEI. The CDR3 extends over 14 amino acids. The germline V and J ends were trimmed by 4 bases and 3 bases, with 12 bases remaining between them. The CDR3 DNA follows: TGTGCCAGCAGTGGGCCGGGTAAGGACACTGAAGCTTTCTTT. Protein product: CASSGPGKDTEAFF.

This rearrangement joins TRBV28 to TRBJ1-2; 9 positions match TRBD1. The CDR3 is 16 amino acids. V lost 6 bases and J lost 8; bases outside the gene matches: 16. Germline CDR1 reads MDHEN; CDR2 reads SYDVKM. The CDR3 coding sequence is TGTGCCAGCAGCCCCCCTCCTCCGGGACAGGGACTCGGCTACACCTTC. Amino acids: CASSPPPPGQGLGYTF.

J is TRBJ1-2 and V is TRBV6-1, with no clear D. Trimming shortened V by 7 bases and J by 3 bases, and 9 bases separated the two germline ends. From germline, CDR1 is MNHNS and CDR2 SASEGT. The CDR3 contains 12 residues. CDR3 sequence reads: CASTGSYYGYTF. The CDR3 DNA sequence: TGTGCCAGCACGGGTTCCTACTATGGCTACACCTTC.

V gene TRBV3-1 (or the pseudogene TRBV3-2) combines with J gene TRBJ2-5, with 9 bases matching TRBD2. The CDR3 is 16 amino acids. Germline V gene sequence: CDR1 LGHDT, CDR2 YNNKEL (reference sequence). V gave up 1 base and J gave up 10 bases; unmatched junction bases: 13. The CDR3 region is CASSQVVAGAGSDQYF. CDR3 DNA: TGTGCCAGCAGCCAAGTCGTAGCGGGGGCGGGGTCTGACCAGTACTTC.

This chain connects TRBV28 to TRBJ2-7, with D maybe TRBD1 (6 bases). The CDR3 has 12 residues. The germline V and J ends were trimmed by 5 bases and 2 bases, with 7 bases remaining between them. Per the germline V gene, CDR1 is MDHEN and CDR2 is SYDVKM. The chain's CDR3 is CASSRQAYEQYF. CDR3 nucleotide sequence: TGTGCCAGCAGTAGACAGGCCTACGAGCAGTACTTC. Full variable domain (remainder filled in from reference TRBV28 and TRBJ2-7): DVKVTQSSRYLVKRTGEKVFLECVQDMDHENMFWYRQDPGLGLRLIYFSYDVKMKEKGDIPEGYSVSREKKERFSLILESASTNQTSMYLCASSRQAYEQYFGPGTRLTVT.

This chain joins TRBV27 and TRBJ2-5, with 12 bases aligning to TRBD1. CDR1 and CDR2 from the germline V gene are MNHEY and SMNVEV (reference sequence). The CDR3 runs 15 residues. V lost 4 bases and J lost 5; bases outside the gene matches: 5. The CDR3 nucleotides read TGTGCCAGCAGTTCCGGGACAGGGGGCTTGGAGACCCAGTACTTC. This gives the protein CASSSGTGGLETQYF.

The chain joins TRBV6-5 to TRBJ2-2, with TRBD1 matching over 9 bases. The germline V gene has CDR1 MNHEY and CDR2 SVGAGI. After removal of 8 bases from V and 6 bases from J, the junction contained 10 bases not matched to a gene. The length of the CDR3 is 15 residues. The DNA for the CDR3 is TGTGCCAGCCGGACAGGGGAGGCGAAGGCCGGGGAGCTGTTTTTT. Its protein product is CASRTGEAKAGELFF.

V is TRBV11-2 and J is TRBJ1-6, with D perhaps matching TRBD1 (5 bases). Trimming left V 3 bases short and J 4 bases short, with 22 bases between. CDR3 length equals 19 residues. Germline V gives CDR1 SGHAT, CDR2 FQNNGV. The CDR3 here is CASSFSLPGGSNYNSPLHF. Here the CDR3 DNA reads TGTGCCAGCAGCTTCTCTCTGCCCGGGGGGTCCAATTATAATTCACCCCTCCACTTT.

CDR3 residues: CASRDSGGTQETQYF. In nucleotides, the CDR3 is TGTGCCAGCCGAGATTCGGGGGGGACCCAAGAGACCCAGTACTTC. The chain links TRBV6-5 to TRBJ2-5; 8 bases line up with TRBD2. CDR1 and CDR2 (germline): MNHEY, SVGAGI. The CDR3 consists of 15 residues. V lost 8 bases to trimming and J lost 1 base; unmatched junction nucleotides: 9.